These 30 T cell receptor beta chains share one sample of origin, sequenced in a study of CD8 T cells in ankylosing spondylitis. These receptors have no known antigen. TCRdb re-analysed the 5' RACE reads in MiXCR, keeping a single row per CDR3 protein. The sample holds about 500,000 distinct CDR3 sequences, about 5.7% seen once. Study conclusions and caveats: Blood of patients with ankylosing spondylitis appeared to be characterized by a TCR beta motif of several highly homologous variants.

Sequenced sample: blood, either unsorted or a sorted T cell fraction (not recorded which). All receptors come from a male donor with ankylosing spondylitis.

This clonotype was detected many times. The chain has TRBV12-3 or TRBV12-4 and TRBJ1-4; perhaps TRBD1 as D (5 bases). The CDR3 totals 13 residues. The V gene lost 1 base and the J gene lost 7 bases, with 7 bases spanning the gap. CDR3 coding DNA: TGTGCCAGCAGTTTAGAGAGGGGTGAAAAACTGTTTTTT. The encoded protein is CASSLERGEKLFF.

This clonotype appeared a few times. Here the CDR3 reads CASSLWGQANIQYF. CDR3 DNA sequence: TGTGCCAGCAGTTTATGGGGGCAGGCAAACATTCAGTACTTC. The chain carries TRBV28 and TRBJ2-4; a possible D gene is TRBD1 (5 bases). This CDR3 region has 14 residues. Per the germline V gene, CDR1 is MDHEN and CDR2 is SYDVKM. Trimming pared 0 bases from V and 6 bases from J, leaving 9 bases between. Variable domain in full (rest from reference TRBV28 and TRBJ2-4): DVKVTQSSRYLVKRTGEKVFLECVQDMDHENMFWYRQDPGLGLRLIYFSYDVKMKEKGDIPEGYSVSREKKERFSLILESASTNQTSMYLCASSLWGQANIQYFGAGTRLSVL.

This clonotype came up a few times. At one end the junction does not follow the germline gene, possibly because of a read error. This chain connects TRBV5-6 to TRBJ2-4; tentative D call: TRBD2 (5 bases). The CDR3 is made up of 14 amino acids. The germline CDR1 and CDR2 sequences are SGHDT and YYEEEE. The CDR3 bases are TGTGCCAGCAGCCACGGGCCTAGTGTTGCCGACGAGGGCTTC. It yields the protein CASSHGPSVADEGF.

The table lists this clonotype with many counts. The chain combines TRBV29-1 with TRBJ1-4, with 8 positions matching TRBD1. The CDR3 sequence is 13 residues long. Losses at the gene ends were 7 bases for V and 4 bases for J; bases not matched to a gene: 5. Germline V gene lookup returns CDR1 SQVTM and CDR2 ANQGSEA. The CDR3 region is CSALGQGNEKLFF. Here the CDR3 DNA reads TGCAGCGCACTCGGACAGGGTAATGAAAAACTGTTTTTT.

This clonotype has at least ten counts. V gene TRBV28 combines with J gene TRBJ2-1; 10 bases align to TRBD2. Trimming took 8 bases from V and 14 from J; bases not matched to a gene: 15. The CDR3 extends over 14 amino acids. Germline V gene sequence: CDR1 MDHEN, CDR2 SYDVKM. The CDR3 region has the DNA TGTGCCAGCGCCCTAGCGGGAGTGAATTATCGGAAGTTCTTC. It is translated as CASALAGVNYRKFF.

This clonotype was counted at least ten times. V gene TRBV4-3 combines with J gene TRBJ1-1, with unresolved D. Germline values: CDR1 LGHNA, CDR2 YSLEER. Trimming stripped 3 bases from V and 1 base from J, with 6 bases between. The CDR3 consists of 13 residues. CDR3 sequence reads: CASSHDTNTEAFF. The CDR3 nucleotides read TGCGCCAGCAGCCACGACACGAACACTGAAGCTTTCTTT.

This clonotype showed up many times. The chain has TRBV20-1 and TRBJ2-3; D is ambiguous. The CDR3 extends over 14 amino acids. V was trimmed by 4 bases and J by 4 bases, leaving 15 bases between them. Germline-derived CDR1 and CDR2 are DFQATT and SNEGSKA (reference sequence). The CDR3 is CSANVAGLADTQYF. The CDR3 coding sequence is TGCAGTGCTAACGTGGCCGGCCTTGCAGATACGCAGTATTTT.

The chain recombines TRBV6-1 with TRBJ2-1; D may be TRBD1 (5 bases). Trimming stripped 3 bases from V and 11 bases from J, with 17 bases between. The germline CDR1 and CDR2 sequences are MNHNS and SASEGT. This CDR3 is built from 14 residues. The CDR3 bases are TGTGCCAGCAGTGAGGACAACTCTAGGTTAAAGCAGTTCTTC. This translates into CASSEDNSRLKQFF.

The rearrangement links TRBV3-1 to TRBJ1-1; a weak D match, TRBD1 (5 bases). V lost 7 bases, J lost 2 bases, and 17 bases lay in between. CDR1 and CDR2 (germline): LGHDT, YNNKEL (reference sequence). The CDR3 consists of 15 residues. The CDR3 DNA is TGTGCCAGCACCCCTAGAAGGGGATCTAACACTGAAGCTTTCTTT. This encodes CASTPRRGSNTEAFF.

This clonotype has a handful of counts. V gene TRBV5-1 combines with J gene TRBJ1-4; D may be TRBD1 (5 bases). Between the trimmed V and J ends, which lost 2 bases and 8 bases, there was a span of 16 bases. This CDR3 spans 15 amino acids. Germline V lookup: CDR1 SGHRS, CDR2 YFSETQ. The CDR3 DNA reads as TGCGCCAGCAGCTTCGAGGGGACGAGAGGAGAAAAACTGTTTTTT. Its protein product is CASSFEGTRGEKLFF. Filled out from reference TRBV5-1 and TRBJ1-4, the complete variable domain reads KAGVTQTPRYLIKTRGQQVTLSCSPISGHRSVSWYQQTPGQGLQFLFEYFSETQRNKGNFPGRFSGRQFSNSRSEMNVSTLELGDSALYLCASSFEGTRGEKLFFGSGTQLSVL.

In this sample, this clonotype turned up many times. The CDR3 region has the DNA TGCGCCAGCAGCTTGACTGTGGCTCGGGGCGAGCAGTACTTC. Its translation is CASSLTVARGEQYF. The chain is built from TRBV5-1 and TRBJ2-7; a weak D match, TRBD2 (5 bases). In germline, CDR1 is SGHRS, CDR2 YFSETQ. This CDR3 comprises 14 residues. Trimming cost V 1 base and J 6 bases, with 14 bases left between them.

This clonotype was counted ten times or more. The chain carries TRBV12-3 or TRBV12-4 and TRBJ1-2; TRBD1 matches at 9 bases. There are 14 residues in the CDR3. J was trimmed by 4 bases and V by 5 bases; bases with no gene match: 5. CDR3 protein: CASSGDRVTYGYTF. The CDR3 bases are TGTGCCAGCAGTGGGGACAGGGTTACCTATGGCTACACCTTC.

This clonotype was found many times. V is TRBV4-3 and J is TRBJ2-5; D uncertain. Trimming stripped 2 bases from V and 4 bases from J, with 11 bases between. The CDR3 spans 14 residues. The germline CDR1 and CDR2 sequences are LGHNA and YSLEER. DNA for the CDR3: TGCGCCAGCAGCCAACGGATCGGGCGAGAGACCCAGTACTTC. As protein: CASSQRIGRETQYF.

V gene TRBV20-1 combines with J gene TRBJ1-2; no clear D gene. Germline V gene data show CDR1 as DFQATT and CDR2 as SNEGSKA (reference sequence). Trimming took off 1 base at V and 8 bases at J, with 11 bases between the two ends. There are 12 residues in the CDR3. CDR3 nucleotides: TGCAGTGCTAGAGTAATGACAAGCGGCTACACCTTC. It codes for CSARVMTSGYTF.

The table lists this clonotype with many counts. V and J are TRBV24-1 and TRBJ2-1, with 11 bases aligning to TRBD2. The CDR3 has 15 amino acids. Germline lookup yields CDR1 KGHDR and CDR2 SFDVKD. With 7 bases clipped from V and 7 bases from J, the junction kept 8 bases outside the gene matches. The CDR3, as DNA: TGTGCCACCAGCCCGACTAGCGGGGTGACGAATGAGCAGTTCTTC. Translated, it gives CATSPTSGVTNEQFF.

The chain employs TRBV25-1 and TRBJ1-2; D unclear. The CDR3 totals 11 residues. V lost 3 bases and J lost 5, with 4 bases in between. Germline CDR1 MGHDK, CDR2 SYGVNS. CDR3 DNA: TGTGCCAGCAGTGACAGATATGGCTACACCTTC. Translation gives CASSDRYGYTF.

In this sample, this clonotype turned up a few times. Just one base apart from a much larger clone, this may be a read error. The chain uses TRBV6-2 or TRBV6-3 and TRBJ2-7; no clear D. The CDR3 contains 11 residues. V was trimmed by 8 bases and J by 3 bases, leaving 8 bases between them. Germline CDR1 and CDR2: MNHEY and SVGEGT. CDR3 residues: CASGDLYEQYF. CDR3 bases: TGTGCCAGCGGTGACCTCTACGAGCAGTACTTC.

This clonotype has a count of ten or more. The J gene is TRBJ2-3, the V gene TRBV21-1; the table's D call, TRBD1, was not checked against the DNA. TRBV21-1 is a listed pseudogene. The CDR3 spans 10 residues. The CDR3 region is CASSNPRRKF. The CDR3 nucleotides read TGTGCCAGCAGCAATCCCCGGAGGAAGTTT.

This clonotype was recorded many times. The V and J genes are TRBV6-5 and TRBJ2-5; maybe TRBD1 (5 bases). Germline values: CDR1 MNHEY, CDR2 SVGAGI. V dropped 0 bases and J dropped 7 bases, with 12 bases sitting between them. This CDR3 is 14 amino acids long. In DNA, the CDR3 is TGTGCCAGCAGTTACTCAGGGGCAGCAGGGACCCAGTACTTC. This translates into CASSYSGAAGTQYF.

In this sample, this clonotype turned up many times. This chain links TRBV12-3 or TRBV12-4 with TRBJ1-1, with D maybe TRBD1 (5 bases). The ends were cut back, 3 bases at V and 1 base at J, with 9 bases in the middle. The CDR3 has 14 amino acids. This CDR3 is CASSFQGSNTEAFF. CDR3 nucleotides: TGTGCCAGCAGTTTTCAGGGCTCGAACACTGAAGCTTTCTTT.

This clonotype has a count of ten or more. The chain carries TRBV28 and TRBJ2-1; D is undetermined. The CDR3 is made up of 11 amino acids. Germline CDR1 is MDHEN and CDR2 is SYDVKM. Between the trimmed V and J ends, which lost 4 bases and 7 bases, there was a span of 5 bases. The CDR3 nucleotides read TGTGCCAGCAGTTCATCTAATGAGCAGTTCTTC. Its protein is CASSSSNEQFF.

This clonotype has ten or more counts. The V call is TRBV20-1, the J call TRBJ1-6; 10 nucleotides line up with TRBD1. Germline V gene lookup returns CDR1 DFQATT and CDR2 SNEGSKA (reference sequence). CDR3 size: 12 residues. DNA for the CDR3: TGCAGCCAGGACAGGGGGAATTCACCCCTCCACTTT. It is translated as CSQDRGNSPLHF.

This clonotype came up many times. The rearrangement links TRBV20-1 to TRBJ2-5, with 14 bases matching TRBD2. CDR1 DFQATT and CDR2 SNEGSKA come from the germline V gene (reference sequence). The CDR3 is 17 amino acids. In nucleotides, the CDR3 is TGCAGCGGCGTCGGGACTAGCGGGGGCCTGTACCAAGAGACCCAGTACTTC. Translation: CSGVGTSGGLYQETQYF.

This clonotype came up many times. The CDR3 nucleotides are TGCGCCAGCAGTGAGACTAATACGCAGTATTTT. The encoded protein is CASSETNTQYF. V is TRBV10-2 and J is TRBJ2-3; no firm D call. The CDR3 sequence is 11 residues long. The V gene's germline CDR1 is WSHSY and CDR2 SAAADI. Trimming pared 2 bases from V and 7 bases from J, leaving 4 bases between.

At least ten counts were recorded for this clonotype. The chain uses TRBV20-1 and TRBJ2-7; D call uncertain. The CDR3 sequence is 12 residues long. Looked up from germline, CDR1 is DFQATT and CDR2 is SNEGSKA (reference sequence). V lost 0 bases to trimming and J lost 3 bases, with 6 bases between them. The CDR3 bases are TGCAGTGCTAGAGAGGGCGACTACGAGCAGTACTTC. Translation: CSAREGDYEQYF.

Many counts were recorded for this clonotype. The gene calls are TRBV5-1 and TRBJ2-1, with 9 bases identical to TRBD1. V was pared by 4 bases and J by 8 bases, with 1 base of the junction left unmatched. The CDR3 totals 12 residues. Looked up from germline, CDR1 is SGHRS and CDR2 is YFSETQ. In DNA, the CDR3 is TGCGCCAGCAGCAGGGACAGGGATGAGCAGTTCTTC. This encodes CASSRDRDEQFF.

This clonotype has a count of ten or more. The V gene is TRBV9, the J gene TRBJ1-2; D remains unclear. CDR3 length: 14 residues. Per germline, CDR1 SGDLS and CDR2 YYNGEE. V was pared by 4 bases and J by 2 bases, with 12 bases between. The CDR3 spells CASSPEQANYGYTF. The CDR3 DNA reads TGTGCCAGCAGCCCCGAGCAGGCCAACTATGGCTACACCTTC. The entire variable domain, with the rest obtained from reference TRBV9 and TRBJ1-2, is as follows: DSGVTQTPKHLITATGQRVTLRCSPRSGDLSVYWYQQSLDQGLQFLIQYYNGEERAKGNILERFSAQQFPDLHSELNLSSLELGDSALYFCASSPEQANYGYTFGSGTRLTVV.

The genes are TRBV10-2 and TRBJ2-5, with 8 bases that match TRBD2. The CDR3 length is 14 residues. CDR1 and CDR2 (germline): WSHSY, SAAADI. V shed 8 bases, J shed 2 bases, and the junction held 7 bases outside the gene matches. Written as DNA, the CDR3 is TGCGCCAGCGAGCGGGAGCGTGGGCAAGAGACCCAGTACTTC. It yields the protein CASERERGQETQYF.

This clonotype was recorded at least ten times. This sequence joins TRBV20-1 and TRBJ2-3; 9 bases agree with TRBD2. Germline V lookup: CDR1 DFQATT, CDR2 SNEGSKA (reference sequence). The CDR3 covers 15 residues. The trim removed 2 bases at V and 6 bases at J, leaving 9 bases unmatched. CDR3 DNA sequence: TGCAGTGCTAGACTCGCGGGAGGGCCGGGGGATACGCAGTATTTT. Its translation: CSARLAGGPGDTQYF.

This clonotype occurred many times. V and J are TRBV27 and TRBJ1-2; possibly TRBD1 for D (6 bases). This CDR3 is built from 14 residues. The V and J ends lost 4 bases and 13 bases respectively, with 22 bases between them. The germline CDR1 and CDR2 sequences are MNHEY and SMNVEV (reference sequence). This chain's CDR3 is CASSSLMGGRVATF. CDR3 bases: TGTGCCAGCAGTTCCTTAATGGGGGGCAGGGTAGCCACCTTC.